Presented here are 5 T cell receptor beta chains from one specimen sequenced in a study of T cell responses to AZD1222 COVID-19 vaccine. Using immunoSEQ multiplex PCR, the repertoire was profiled, and TCRdb retains in-frame clones only, with some absent. This sample yields about 150,000 clones, of which 90% to 95% are seen a single time; about 4% belongs to the top ten. The sequencing here drew on peripheral blood, taken 28 days after the second AZD1222 dose. All receptors come from an adult who received the AZD1222 COVID-19 vaccine.

J is TRBJ1-2 and V is TRBV12-3 or TRBV12-4, with D unclear. Trimming removed 6 bases from V and 4 bases from J, with 12 bases in between. The CDR3 runs 13 residues. As DNA, the CDR3 is TGTGCCAGCAGCCCCGACAAAACCTATGGCTACACCTTC. It encodes CASSPDKTYGYTF.

The chain's CDR3 is CAWSVQGNEKLFF. In DNA, the CDR3 is TGTGCCTGGAGTGTACAGGGGAACGAAAAACTGTTTTTT. The V call is TRBV30, the J call TRBJ1-4; 7 bases line up with TRBD1. In germline, CDR1 is GTSNPN, CDR2 SVGIG (reference sequence). The CDR3 totals 13 residues. V lost 0 bases to trimming and J lost 8 bases; unmatched junction nucleotides: 3.

This sequence joins TRBV30 and TRBJ1-4; D ambiguous. The CDR3 has 13 residues. The germline V gene encodes CDR1 GTSNPN and CDR2 SVGIG (reference sequence). V was shortened by 5 bases and J by 10 bases, with 17 bases between the two germline ends. The CDR3, as DNA: TGTGCCTGGCAGCCGGACTACCGGGGAAAACTGTTTTTT. It codes for CAWQPDYRGKLFF.

V gene TRBV5-8 combines with J gene TRBJ1-1, with D maybe TRBD1 (5 bases). The germline CDR1 and CDR2 sequences are SGHTS and YDEGEE. Trimming took off 4 bases at V and 4 bases at J, with 17 bases between the two ends. This CDR3 has 15 residues. Written as DNA, the CDR3 is TGTGCCAGCAGCACGGGCCTGTCGGGGCCCACTGAAGCTTTCTTT. Protein: CASSTGLSGPTEAFF.

As regards this clone: This CDR3 is also generated by other DNA sequences in the sample. This sequence joins TRBV11-2 and TRBJ2-2; the D gene is possibly TRBD2 (6 bases). Germline assignment: CDR1 SGHAT and CDR2 FQNNGV. V lost 3 bases and J lost 5, with 7 bases in between. This CDR3 has 13 residues. DNA of the CDR3: TGTGCCAGCAGCTTGGGGGGAACCGGGGAGCTGTTTTTT. Translation: CASSLGGTGELFF.